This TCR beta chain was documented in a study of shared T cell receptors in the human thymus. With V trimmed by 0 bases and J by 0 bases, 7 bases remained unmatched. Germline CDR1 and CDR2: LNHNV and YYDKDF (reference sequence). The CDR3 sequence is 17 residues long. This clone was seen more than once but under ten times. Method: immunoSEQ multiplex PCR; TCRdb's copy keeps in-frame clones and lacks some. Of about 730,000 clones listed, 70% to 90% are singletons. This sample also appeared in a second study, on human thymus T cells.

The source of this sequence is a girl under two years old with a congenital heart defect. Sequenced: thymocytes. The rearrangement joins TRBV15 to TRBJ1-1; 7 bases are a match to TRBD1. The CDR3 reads CATSREGQQTMNTEAFF. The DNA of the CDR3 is TGTGCCACCAGCAGAGAGGGACAGCAAACAATGAACACTGAAGCTTTCTTT.